What follows are 12 T cell receptor beta chains derived from one specimen sequenced in a study of CD8+CD57+ T cells in acquired aplastic anemia. Genomic DNA was employed as the template in profiling TCR beta VDJ and CDR3. Using its own MiXCR run on the reads, TCRdb lists one record per CDR3 protein. This table holds 200,000 to 250,000 distinct CDR3 sequences, around 63% found once. Material: sorted CD4+, CD8+, or CD8+CD57+ T cells (not recorded which) from PBMCs. The source is a human donor in good health.

This clonotype appeared a single time. The chain uses TRBV7-6 and TRBJ2-6; 8 bases match TRBD1. Germline values: CDR1 SGHVS, CDR2 FNYEAQ. The CDR3 is made up of 16 amino acids. The trim removed 5 bases at V and 0 bases at J, leaving 3 bases unmatched. This CDR3 reads CASSRTGGSGANVLTF. DNA of the CDR3: TGTGCCAGCAGCAGAACAGGGGGCTCTGGGGCCAACGTCCTGACTTTC.

The gene calls are TRBV7-3 and TRBJ1-1, with a tentative D call TRBD1 (6 bases). The ends were cut back, 2 bases at V and 3 bases at J, with 13 bases in the middle. Germline V gene data show CDR1 as SGHTA and CDR2 as FQGTGA. The CDR3 consists of 15 residues. The CDR3 reads CASSLHQGHHTEAFF. The CDR3 bases are TGTGCCAGCAGCTTACACCAGGGGCACCACACTGAAGCTTTCTTT.

This clonotype was found many times. The chain joins TRBV6-2 or TRBV6-3 to TRBJ2-7; TRBD1 or TRBD2 may be the D gene (5 bases each). V was clipped by 6 bases and J by 4 bases, with 22 bases between them. This CDR3 contains 16 residues. Germline values: CDR1 MNHEY, CDR2 SVGEGT. The CDR3 DNA sequence: TGTGCCAGCAGCCCAGCTGAACTGGGGGTATTATACGAGCAGTACTTC. It codes for CASSPAELGVLYEQYF.

The chain carries TRBV9 and TRBJ2-5; 10 bases map to TRBD2. Trimming took 0 bases from V and 5 from J; bases not matched to a gene: 7. Germline-derived CDR1 and CDR2 are SGDLS and YYNGEE. The CDR3 has 16 amino acids. CDR3 residues: CASSVGPSGSSETQYF. CDR3 sequence (DNA): TGTGCCAGCAGCGTAGGACCTAGCGGGAGTAGTGAGACCCAGTACTTC.

This clonotype was counted ten times or more. The rearrangement links TRBV4-1 to TRBJ2-2; no firm D call. The V and J ends lost 7 bases and 3 bases respectively, with 3 bases between them. Germline V gene sequence: CDR1 MGHRA, CDR2 YSYEKL. CDR3 length: 11 amino acids. The chain's CDR3 is CASTDTGELFF. CDR3 DNA: TGCGCCAGCACCGACACCGGGGAGCTGTTTTTT.

The chain links TRBV15 to TRBJ2-7; D is possibly TRBD1 or TRBD2 (5 bases each). V was shortened by 5 bases and J by 3 bases, with 14 bases between the two germline ends. Germline-derived CDR1 and CDR2 are LNHNV and YYDKDF (reference sequence). The CDR3 extends over 14 amino acids. Written as DNA, the CDR3 is TGTGCCACCAGCGGGGACCTGTCCCTCTACGAGCAGTACTTC. Encoded protein: CATSGDLSLYEQYF.

V gene TRBV9 combines with J gene TRBJ2-7; D gene ambiguous. The germline V gene has CDR1 SGDLS and CDR2 YYNGEE. Trimming stripped 4 bases from V and 4 bases from J, with 21 bases between. The CDR3 spans 16 residues. This CDR3 reads CASSLDLGRLEYEQYF. CDR3 coding DNA: TGTGCCAGCAGCTTAGATCTGGGCCGCCTAGAGTACGAGCAGTACTTC.

This chain connects TRBV25-1 to TRBJ2-1; 11 bases are shared with TRBD2. This CDR3 is built from 15 residues. Germline lookup yields CDR1 MGHDK and CDR2 SYGVNS. After removal of 3 bases from V and 6 bases from J, the junction contained 4 bases not matched to a gene. The CDR3 nucleotides read TGTGCCAGCAGTGACTATAGCGGGGGGGTCAATGAGCAGTTCTTC. Protein: CASSDYSGGVNEQFF.

This sequence joins TRBV7-3 and TRBJ1-4; possible D gene TRBD1, 5 bases. This CDR3 is built from 17 residues. Deletions cut 6 bases from V and 3 bases from J, with 20 bases between. The germline CDR1 and CDR2 sequences are SGHTA and FQGTGA. CDR3: CASSPGERVPPNEKLFF. CDR3 nucleotides: TGTGCCAGCAGTCCGGGGGAGAGGGTACCGCCTAATGAAAAACTGTTTTTT.

This clonotype was observed at least ten times. This chain links TRBV29-1 with TRBJ2-7, with D perhaps being TRBD1 or TRBD2 (5 bases each). This CDR3 spans 10 amino acids. Germline CDR1 and CDR2: SQVTM and ANQGSEA. The V gene lost 5 bases and the J gene lost 5 bases, with 7 bases spanning the gap. CDR3 region: CSVWDDEQYF. Here the CDR3 DNA reads TGCAGCGTTTGGGACGACGAGCAGTACTTC.

CDR3 bases: TGTGCCAGCAGCCAAGAGAACTACGACAATGAGCAGTTCTTC. The encoded protein is CASSQENYDNEQFF. The rearrangement links TRBV3-1 to TRBJ2-1; D gene unclear. V gave up 0 bases and J gave up 5 bases, with 8 bases separating them. CDR3 length equals 14 residues. The V gene's germline CDR1 is LGHDT and CDR2 YNNKEL (reference sequence).

This clonotype showed up just a few times. This chain joins TRBV24-1 and TRBJ2-7; D unresolved. V lost 9 bases and J 10 bases, leaving 12 bases between the germline ends. The CDR3 has 10 residues. Germline assignment: CDR1 KGHDR and CDR2 SFDVKD. This CDR3 reads CATPDRRQYF. DNA of the CDR3: TGTGCCACCCCGGACCGGCGCCAGTACTTC.